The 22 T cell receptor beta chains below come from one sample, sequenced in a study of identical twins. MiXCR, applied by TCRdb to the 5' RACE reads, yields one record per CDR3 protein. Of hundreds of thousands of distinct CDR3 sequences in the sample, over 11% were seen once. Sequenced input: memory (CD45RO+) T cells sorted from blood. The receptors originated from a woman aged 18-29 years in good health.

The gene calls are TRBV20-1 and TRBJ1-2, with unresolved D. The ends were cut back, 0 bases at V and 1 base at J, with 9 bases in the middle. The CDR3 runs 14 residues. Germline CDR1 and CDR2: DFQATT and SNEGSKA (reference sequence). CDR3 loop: CSAREDGVNYGYTF. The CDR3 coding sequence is TGCAGTGCTAGAGAGGACGGGGTTAACTATGGCTACACCTTC.

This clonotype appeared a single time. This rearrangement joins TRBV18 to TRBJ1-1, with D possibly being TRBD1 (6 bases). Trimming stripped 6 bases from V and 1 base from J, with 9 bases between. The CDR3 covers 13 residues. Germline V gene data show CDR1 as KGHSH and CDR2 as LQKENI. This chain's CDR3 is CASSRDKNTEAFF. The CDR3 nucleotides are TGTGCCAGCTCCCGGGACAAGAACACTGAAGCTTTCTTT.

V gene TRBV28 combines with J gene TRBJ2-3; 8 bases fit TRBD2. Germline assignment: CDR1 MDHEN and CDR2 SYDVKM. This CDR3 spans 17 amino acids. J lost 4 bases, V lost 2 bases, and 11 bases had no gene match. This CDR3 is CASSLGSGRGGADTQYF. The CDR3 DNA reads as TGTGCCAGCAGTTTAGGGTCCGGGAGGGGGGGGGCAGATACGCAGTATTTT.

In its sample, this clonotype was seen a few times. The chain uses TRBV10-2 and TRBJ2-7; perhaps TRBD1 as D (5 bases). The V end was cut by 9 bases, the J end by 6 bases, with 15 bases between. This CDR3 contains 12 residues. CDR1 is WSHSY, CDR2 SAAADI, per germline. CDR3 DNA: TGCGCCAGTAACCCAGGGCCAGGCGAGCAGTACTTC. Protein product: CASNPGPGEQYF.

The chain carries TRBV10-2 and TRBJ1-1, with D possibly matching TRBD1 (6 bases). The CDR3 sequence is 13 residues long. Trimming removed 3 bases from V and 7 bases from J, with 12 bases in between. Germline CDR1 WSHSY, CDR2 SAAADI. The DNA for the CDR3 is TGCGCCAGCAGTGAACAGGGCGGTTTTGAAGCTTTCTTT. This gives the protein CASSEQGGFEAFF.

CDR3 DNA: TGCGCCAGCAGCGACAAAGGATACAAAGATAATTCACCCCTCCACTTT. Residues: CASSDKGYKDNSPLHF. This chain uses TRBV5-1 with TRBJ1-6; D uncertain. With 4 bases removed from V and 5 bases from J, the gap between germline ends came to 16 bases. CDR1 is SGHRS and CDR2 is YFSETQ in the germline V gene. CDR3 length: 16 amino acids.

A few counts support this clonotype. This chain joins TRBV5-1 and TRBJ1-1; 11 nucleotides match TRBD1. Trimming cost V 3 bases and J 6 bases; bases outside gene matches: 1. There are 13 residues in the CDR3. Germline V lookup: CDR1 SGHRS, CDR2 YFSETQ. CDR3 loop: CASSWTGGSEAFF. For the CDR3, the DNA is TGCGCCAGCAGCTGGACAGGGGGCTCTGAAGCTTTCTTT.

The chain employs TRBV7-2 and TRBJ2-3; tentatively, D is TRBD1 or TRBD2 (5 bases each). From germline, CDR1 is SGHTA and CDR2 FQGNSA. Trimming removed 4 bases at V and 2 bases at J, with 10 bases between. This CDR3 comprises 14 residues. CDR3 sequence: CASSSGTNTDTQYF. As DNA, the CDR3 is TGTGCCAGCAGCTCCGGGACCAACACAGATACGCAGTATTTT. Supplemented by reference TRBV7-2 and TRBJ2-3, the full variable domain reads GAGVSQSPSNKVTEKGKDVELRCDPISGHTALYWYRQSLGQGLEFLIYFQGNSAPDKSGLPSDRFSAERTGGSVSTLTIQRTQQEDSAVYLCASSSGTNTDTQYFGPGTRLTVL.

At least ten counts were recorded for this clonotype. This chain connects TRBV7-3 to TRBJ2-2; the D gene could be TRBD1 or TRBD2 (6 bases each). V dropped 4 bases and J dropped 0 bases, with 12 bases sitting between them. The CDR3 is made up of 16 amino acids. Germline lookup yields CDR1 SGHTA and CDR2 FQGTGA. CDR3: CASSSIGGSNTGELFF. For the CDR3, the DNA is TGTGCCAGCAGCTCAATCGGGGGCTCGAACACCGGGGAGCTGTTTTTT.

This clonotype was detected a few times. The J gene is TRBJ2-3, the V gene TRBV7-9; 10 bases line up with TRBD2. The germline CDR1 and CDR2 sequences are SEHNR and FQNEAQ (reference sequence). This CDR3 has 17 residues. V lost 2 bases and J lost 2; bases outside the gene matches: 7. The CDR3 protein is CASSLSGLADFTDTQYF. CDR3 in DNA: TGTGCCAGCAGCTTAAGTGGACTAGCGGACTTCACAGATACGCAGTATTTT.

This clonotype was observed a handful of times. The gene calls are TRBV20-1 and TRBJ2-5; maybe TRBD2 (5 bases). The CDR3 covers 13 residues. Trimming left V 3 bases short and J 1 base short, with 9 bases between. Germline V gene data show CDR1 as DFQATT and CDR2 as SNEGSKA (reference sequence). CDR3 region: CSASFLAQETQYF. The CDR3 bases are TGCAGTGCTAGCTTTCTAGCCCAAGAGACCCAGTACTTC.

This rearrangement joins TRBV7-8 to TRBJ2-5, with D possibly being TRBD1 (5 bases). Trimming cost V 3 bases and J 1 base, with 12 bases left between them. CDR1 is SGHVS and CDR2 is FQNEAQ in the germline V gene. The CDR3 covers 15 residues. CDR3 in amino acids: CASSFGRTGQETQYF. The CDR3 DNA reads TGTGCCAGCAGCTTTGGACGAACAGGCCAAGAGACCCAGTACTTC.

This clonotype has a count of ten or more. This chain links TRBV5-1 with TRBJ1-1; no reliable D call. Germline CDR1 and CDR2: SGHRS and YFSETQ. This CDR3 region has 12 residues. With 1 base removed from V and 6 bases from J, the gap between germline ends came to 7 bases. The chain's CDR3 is CASSLIGAEAFF. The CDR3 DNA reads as TGCGCCAGCAGCTTGATAGGAGCTGAAGCTTTCTTT.

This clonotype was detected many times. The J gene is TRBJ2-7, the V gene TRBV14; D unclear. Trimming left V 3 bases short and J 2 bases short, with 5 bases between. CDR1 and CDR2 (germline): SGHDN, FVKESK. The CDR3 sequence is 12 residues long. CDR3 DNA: TGTGCCAGCAGCCATCAGCCCTACGAGCAGTACTTC. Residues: CASSHQPYEQYF.

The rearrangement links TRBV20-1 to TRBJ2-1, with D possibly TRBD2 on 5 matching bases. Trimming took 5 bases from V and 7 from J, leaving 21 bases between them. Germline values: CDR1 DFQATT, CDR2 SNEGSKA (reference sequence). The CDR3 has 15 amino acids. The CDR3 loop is CSAASRRTGENEQFF. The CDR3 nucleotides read TGCAGTGCTGCCTCCAGGAGGACCGGGGAGAATGAGCAGTTCTTC.

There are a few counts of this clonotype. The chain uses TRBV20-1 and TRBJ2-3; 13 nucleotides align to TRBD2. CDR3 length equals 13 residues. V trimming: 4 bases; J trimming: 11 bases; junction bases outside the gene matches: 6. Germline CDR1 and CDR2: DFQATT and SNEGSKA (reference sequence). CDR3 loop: CSAILAGGPRQYF. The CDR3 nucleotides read TGCAGTGCTATACTAGCGGGGGGGCCCAGGCAGTATTTT.

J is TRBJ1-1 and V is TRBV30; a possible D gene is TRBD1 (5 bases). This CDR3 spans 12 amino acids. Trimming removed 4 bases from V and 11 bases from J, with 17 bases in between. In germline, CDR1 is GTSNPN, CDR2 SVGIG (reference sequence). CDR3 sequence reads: CAWIKLGEEAFF. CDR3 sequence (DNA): TGTGCCTGGATTAAGCTGGGGGAGGAGGCTTTCTTT.

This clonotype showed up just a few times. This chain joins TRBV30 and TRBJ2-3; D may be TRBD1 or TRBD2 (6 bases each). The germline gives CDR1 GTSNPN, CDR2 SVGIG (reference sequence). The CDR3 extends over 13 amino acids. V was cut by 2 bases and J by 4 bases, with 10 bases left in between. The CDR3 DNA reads TGTGCCTGGAGTAGGGGGGATTCAGATACGCAGTATTTT. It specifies CAWSRGDSDTQYF. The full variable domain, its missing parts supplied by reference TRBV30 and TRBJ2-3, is SQTIHQWPATLVQPVGSPLSLECTVEGTSNPNLYWYRQAAGRGLQLLFYSVGIGQISSEVPQNLSASRPQDRQFILSSKKLLLSDSGFYLCAWSRGDSDTQYFGPGTRLTVL.

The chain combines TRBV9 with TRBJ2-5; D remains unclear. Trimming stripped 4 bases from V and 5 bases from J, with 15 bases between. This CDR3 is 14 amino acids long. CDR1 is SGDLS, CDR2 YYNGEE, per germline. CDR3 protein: CASSLTPGFETQYF. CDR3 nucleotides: TGTGCCAGCAGCTTAACCCCCGGGTTTGAGACCCAGTACTTC. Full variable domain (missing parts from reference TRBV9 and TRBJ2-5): DSGVTQTPKHLITATGQRVTLRCSPRSGDLSVYWYQQSLDQGLQFLIQYYNGEERAKGNILERFSAQQFPDLHSELNLSSLELGDSALYFCASSLTPGFETQYFGPGTRLLVL.

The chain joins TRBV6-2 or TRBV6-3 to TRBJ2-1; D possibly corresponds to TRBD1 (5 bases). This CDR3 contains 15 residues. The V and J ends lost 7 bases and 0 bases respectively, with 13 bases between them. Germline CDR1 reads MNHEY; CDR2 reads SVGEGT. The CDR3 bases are TGTGCCAGCACCGAACAGGCTTACTCCTACAATGAGCAGTTCTTC. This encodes CASTEQAYSYNEQFF.

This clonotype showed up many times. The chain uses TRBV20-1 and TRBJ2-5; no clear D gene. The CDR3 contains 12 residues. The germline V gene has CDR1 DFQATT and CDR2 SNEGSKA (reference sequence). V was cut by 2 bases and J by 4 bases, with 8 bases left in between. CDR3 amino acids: CSARNLGETQYF. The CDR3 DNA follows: TGCAGTGCTAGAAATTTAGGAGAGACCCAGTACTTC.

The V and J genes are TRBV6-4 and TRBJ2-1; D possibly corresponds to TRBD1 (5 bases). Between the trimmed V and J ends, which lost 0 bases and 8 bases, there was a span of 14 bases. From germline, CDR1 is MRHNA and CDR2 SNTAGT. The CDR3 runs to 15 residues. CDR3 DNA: TGTGCCAGCAGTGACTCGCGGACCCTAGGGGATGAGCAGTTCTTC. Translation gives CASSDSRTLGDEQFF.